This TCR beta chain comes out of a study of TIL therapy for anti-PD-1-resistant metastatic lung cancer. Sequencing used immunoSEQ v3. Measured with immunoSEQ multiplex PCR; TCRdb has only the in-frame clones, and not every one. The repertoire holds roughly 60,000 clones, around nine tenths seen once, with 2.6% in the top ten. The sample's time point: pre-treatment sample, taken before nivolumab and TIL therapy. CDR3 size: 15 residues. Germline V CDR1 and CDR2: MNHNY, SVGAGI (reference sequence). Trimming shortened V by 5 bases and J by 4 bases, and 18 bases separated the two germline ends. The specimen comprised blood, sampled at baseline. The chain employs TRBV6-6 and TRBJ2-7; D is possibly TRBD1 (6 bases). The origin of this receptor is a person aged 25-85 years with non-small cell lung cancer. This CDR3 reads CASSQGTPRYYEQYF. CDR3 sequence (DNA): TGTGCCAGCAGTCAGGGGACGCCTCGTTATTACGAGCAGTACTTC.